This T cell receptor beta chain was recorded in a study of long-term antiretroviral therapy in people with HIV. J gave up 3 bases and V 3 bases, and 2 bases lay outside the gene matches. This CDR3 comprises 14 residues. The germline gives CDR1 KGHSH, CDR2 LQKENI. This clone was seen only a few times. Assay version v3.0 of immunoSEQ was used, and it was run at survey level. Sequencing used immunoSEQ multiplex PCR; TCRdb keeps in-frame clones, though not all of them. Among some 17,000 clones, approximately 80% were seen once, and the ten largest hold roughly 13%. Two or more post-ART PBMC samples, plus at least one pre-ART sample, were available for each donor. In the United States, treatment was given to all participants with HIV. Specimens retained about 1-10 million cryopreserved PBMC preceding DNA extraction.

The chain uses TRBV18 and TRBJ2-3, with 8 bases fitting TRBD2. Sequenced here: unsorted PBMCs, sampled approximately 3.2 years after starting antiretroviral therapy. The receptor's source is a woman aged 40 to 50 with HIV. CDR3 protein: CASSPGGGTDTQYF. CDR3 nucleotides: TGTGCCAGCTCACCCGGGGGGGGAACAGATACGCAGTATTTT.